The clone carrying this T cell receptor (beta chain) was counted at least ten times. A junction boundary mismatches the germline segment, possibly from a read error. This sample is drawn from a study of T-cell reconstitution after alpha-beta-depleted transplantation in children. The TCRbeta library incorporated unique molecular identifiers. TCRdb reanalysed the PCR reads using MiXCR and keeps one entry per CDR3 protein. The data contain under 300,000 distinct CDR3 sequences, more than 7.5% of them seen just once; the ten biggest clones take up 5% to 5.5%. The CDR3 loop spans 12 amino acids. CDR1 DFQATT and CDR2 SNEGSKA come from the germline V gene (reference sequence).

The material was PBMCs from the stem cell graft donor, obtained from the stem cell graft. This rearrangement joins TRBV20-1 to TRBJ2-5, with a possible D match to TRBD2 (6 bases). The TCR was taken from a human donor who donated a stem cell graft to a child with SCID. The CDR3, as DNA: TGTAGTGCTAGAGTGGGGGGAGAGACCCAGTACTTC. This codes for CSARVGGETQYF.